The 15 T cell receptor beta chains listed next were all sequenced from one sample in a study of cytomegalovirus exposure and HLA in healthy donors. Researchers ran the PCR with 60 Vbeta and 13 Jbeta primers. The data were produced by immunoSEQ multiplex PCR, yet TCRdb's version contains in-frame clones alone and is incomplete. The table counts 70,000 to 90,000 clones; 3% to 4% lies in the top ten. The material sequenced was PBMCs. Receptors were obtained from a young man in good health and CMV-seropositive.

The V call is TRBV10-3, the J call TRBJ1-1; 8 nucleotides agree with TRBD1. This CDR3 is 17 amino acids long. CDR1 and CDR2 (germline): ENHRY, SYGVKD. Losses at the gene ends were 0 bases for V and 2 bases for J; bases not matched to a gene: 8. The CDR3 DNA reads TGTGCCATCAGTGAGTCCAGTCAGGGGGCTGGAAACACTGAAGCTTTCTTT. Its translation: CAISESSQGAGNTEAFF.

The chain employs TRBV19 and TRBJ1-1, with no clear D. The CDR3 is 13 residues long. Germline V gene sequence: CDR1 LNHDA, CDR2 SQIVND (reference sequence). With 4 bases removed from V and 2 bases from J, the gap between germline ends came to 8 bases. CDR3 in DNA: TGTGCCAGTAGTAGTAATCCCAACACTGAAGCTTTCTTT. Its translation is CASSSNPNTEAFF.

The V gene is TRBV14, the J gene TRBJ2-7; 8 bases are shared with TRBD2. The CDR3 consists of 15 residues. The V and J ends lost 1 base and 5 bases, in that order; junction bases with no gene match: 7. Germline CDR1 and CDR2: SGHDN and FVKESK. CDR3 coding DNA: TGTGCCAGCAGCCAAGTGACGGGGGGGCCCGACGAGCAGTACTTC. Its translation: CASSQVTGGPDEQYF.

This sequence joins TRBV7-2 and TRBJ2-5, with TRBD2 as a possible D gene (5 bases). With 5 bases removed from V and 5 bases from J, the gap between germline ends came to 15 bases. In germline, CDR1 is SGHTA, CDR2 FQGNSA. CDR3 length: 14 residues. The CDR3 DNA sequence: TGTGCCAGCAGCCCGGGGTCGGCCCGGGAGACCCAGTACTTC. Its protein is CASSPGSARETQYF.

The V gene is TRBV9, the J gene TRBJ2-1, with 8 nucleotides matching TRBD2. This CDR3 comprises 18 residues. Germline assignment: CDR1 SGDLS and CDR2 YYNGEE. V dropped 4 bases and J dropped 0; count of bases not matched to a gene: 12. CDR3 loop: CASSRLGGGPSSYNEQFF. CDR3 sequence (DNA): TGTGCCAGCAGCCGTCTAGGCGGGGGGCCGAGCTCCTACAATGAGCAGTTCTTC. The complete variable domain, with remaining parts taken from reference TRBV9 and TRBJ2-1, reads DSGVTQTPKHLITATGQRVTLRCSPRSGDLSVYWYQQSLDQGLQFLIQYYNGEERAKGNILERFSAQQFPDLHSELNLSSLELGDSALYFCASSRLGGGPSSYNEQFFGPGTRLTVL.

The chain is built from TRBV18 and TRBJ2-7; no reliable D call. Looked up from germline, CDR1 is KGHSH and CDR2 is LQKENI. V shed 3 bases and J shed 6 bases, with 9 bases lying between them. The CDR3 runs to 12 residues. The CDR3 nucleotides read TGTGCCAGCTCACCGACCGCAGGCGAGCAGTACTTC. It translates to CASSPTAGEQYF.

The J gene is TRBJ1-2, the V gene TRBV29-1; 8 bases are shared with TRBD1. The J segment lost 6 bases and the V segment lost 0 bases, leaving 12 bases of the junction unmatched. Germline CDR1 is SQVTM and CDR2 is ANQGSEA. The CDR3 has 16 amino acids. Here the CDR3 DNA reads TGCAGCGTTGAAGATCCCTGGACAGGGCCTCCGAATGGCTACACCTTC. Encoded protein: CSVEDPWTGPPNGYTF.

The rearrangement uses TRBV19 and TRBJ2-3; 7 bases line up with TRBD2. The junction had 8 bases not matched to a gene; V was cut back by 7 bases and J by 1 base. The CDR3 runs 15 residues. Per germline, CDR1 LNHDA and CDR2 SQIVND (reference sequence). The CDR3 nucleotides are TGTGCCAGTACCGGACTAGTAAGGGGCACAGATACGCAGTATTTT. It codes for CASTGLVRGTDTQYF.

The chain employs TRBV4-2 and TRBJ2-2; D is perhaps TRBD2 (6 bases). The CDR3 is made up of 14 amino acids. Between the trimmed V and J ends, which lost 1 base and 3 bases, there was a span of 6 bases. The germline CDR1 and CDR2 sequences are LGHNA and YNFKEQ. CDR3 residues: CASSQAGDTGELFF. CDR3 DNA sequence: TGTGCCAGCAGCCAAGCGGGAGACACCGGGGAGCTGTTTTTT.

The chain is built from TRBV7-3 and TRBJ2-2, with D hard to call. Germline CDR1 SGHTA, CDR2 FQGTGA. CDR3 length equals 12 residues. Trimming took 5 bases from V and 6 from J, leaving 7 bases between them. The CDR3 nucleotides read TGTGCCAGCAGCCCCGAGGCCGGGGAGCTGTTTTTT. Translated, it gives CASSPEAGELFF. Full variable domain (missing parts from reference TRBV7-3 and TRBJ2-2): GAGVSQTPSNKVTEKGKYVELRCDPISGHTALYWYRQSLGQGPEFLIYFQGTGAADDSGLPNDRFFAVRPEGSVSTLKIQRTERGDSAVYLCASSPEAGELFFGEGSRLTVL.

The J gene is TRBJ2-3, the V gene TRBV10-2, with a tentative D call TRBD2 (5 bases). CDR1 is WSHSY, CDR2 SAAADI, per germline. This CDR3 comprises 15 residues. Trimming pared 3 bases from V and 0 bases from J, leaving 10 bases between. The CDR3 spells CASSEGSGSTDTQYF. The CDR3, as DNA: TGCGCCAGCAGTGAAGGGAGCGGCAGCACAGATACGCAGTATTTT.

The rearrangement links TRBV30 to TRBJ2-7; TRBD2 matches at 9 bases. The CDR3 is 17 amino acids. Per germline, CDR1 GTSNPN and CDR2 SVGIG (reference sequence). Germline trimming cut 5 bases from V and 6 bases from J; bases unmatched to any gene: 20. The CDR3 nucleotides are TGTGCCTGGCCAGAGGGTCCCCTTTTGGCGGGGGGGCCCGAGCAGTACTTC. Its translation: CAWPEGPLLAGGPEQYF.

The chain joins TRBV6-1 to TRBJ1-4; 7 positions agree with TRBD1. Trimming cost V 5 bases and J 8 bases; bases outside gene matches: 8. CDR1 is MNHNS and CDR2 is SASEGT in the germline V gene. The CDR3 contains 14 residues. CDR3 protein: CASSPRDRGEKLFF. The CDR3 DNA sequence: TGTGCCAGCAGTCCGCGGGACAGAGGCGAAAAACTGTTTTTT.

The chain joins TRBV4-1 to TRBJ2-5, with D perhaps TRBD1 (6 bases). The DNA matches TRBJ2-7 better at its end, which makes the J call doubtful. CDR1 and CDR2 from the germline V gene are MGHRA and YSYEKL. The CDR3 totals 16 residues. The CDR3 DNA reads as TGCGCCAGCAGTTCCACACCGGACAGTATTACCTACGAGCAGTACTTC. This sequence encodes CASSSTPDSITYEQYF.

J is TRBJ2-4 and V is TRBV28; D perhaps matches TRBD1 (5 bases). Germline V gene sequence: CDR1 MDHEN, CDR2 SYDVKM. The CDR3 has 15 residues. The V end was cut by 4 bases, the J end by 7 bases, with 17 bases between. CDR3 loop: CASSSPAGNLNIQYF. As DNA, the CDR3 is TGTGCCAGCAGTTCCCCAGCAGGGAACTTGAACATTCAGTACTTC.